The present TCR beta chain was sequenced within a study of blood T cell repertoires in COVID-19. Germline lookup yields CDR1 LNHDA and CDR2 SQIVND (reference sequence). The CDR3 sequence is 15 residues long. V gave up 7 bases and J gave up 4 bases; unmatched junction bases: 7. The repertoire was sequenced with immunoSEQ multiplex PCR; TCRdb's copy has only in-frame clones and lacks some. In the table there are some 140,000 clones, around 73% of which are singletons. The receptor was isolated from a man between 60 and 70 years old who had recovered from COVID-19. This chain uses TRBV19 with TRBJ2-2; the match to TRBD2 covers 9 bases. Sequenced input: peripheral blood. The CDR3 loop is CASKAGGPGTGELFF. The CDR3 region has the DNA TGTGCCAGTAAGGCGGGAGGGCCCGGCACCGGGGAGCTGTTTTTT.